Below are 23 T cell receptor beta chains sequenced from a single sample in a study of early T cells in non-severe SARS-CoV-2 infection. TCRdb re-derived calls from the 5' RACE reads in MiXCR, one entry per CDR3 protein. This sample has 37,000 or so distinct CDR3 sequences, with 4.7% found just once. Sequenced: whole blood. The receptors here all came from an adult who was a healthcare worker with PCR-confirmed SARS-CoV-2 infection or an uninfected control (not recorded which).

This clonotype has ten or more counts. The V gene is TRBV2, the J gene TRBJ1-2, with TRBD1 matching 7 bases. The trim removed 6 bases at V and 2 bases at J, leaving 30 bases unmatched. CDR3 size: 22 residues. In germline, CDR1 is SNHLY, CDR2 FYNNEI. CDR3 sequence (DNA): TGTGCCAGCAGGGAAACAGGGGAGGCCCTGTTGGGGTCGTGGGCCTCGAACTATGGCTACACCTTC. This gives the protein CASRETGEALLGSWASNYGYTF. Using reference TRBV2 and TRBJ1-2 for the parts outside the CDR3, the full variable domain is EPEVTQTPSHQVTQMGQEVILRCVPISNHLYFYWYRQILGQKVEFLVSFYNNEISEKSEIFDDQFSVERPDGSNFTLKIRSTKLEDSAMYFCASRETGEALLGSWASNYGYTFGSGTRLTVV.

This rearrangement joins TRBV5-4 to TRBJ1-2, with D perhaps matching TRBD1 (5 bases). From germline, CDR1 is SGHNT and CDR2 YYREEE (reference sequence). The ends were cut back, 4 bases at V and 5 bases at J, with 12 bases in the middle. The CDR3 spans 13 residues. The CDR3, as DNA: TGTGCCAGCAGCGTTGACAGTCAATATGGCTACACCTTC. Translated: CASSVDSQYGYTF.

This clonotype was detected only a few times. The chain is built from TRBV5-1 and TRBJ1-4, with 9 bases that match TRBD1. In germline, CDR1 is SGHRS, CDR2 YFSETQ. The CDR3 spans 18 residues. V was pared by 4 bases and J by 5 bases, with 15 bases of the junction left unmatched. The CDR3 spells CASSKGQGTLMGNEKLFF. The CDR3 bases are TGCGCCAGCAGCAAGGGACAGGGAACCTTGATGGGAAATGAAAAACTGTTTTTT. The complete variable domain, with remaining parts taken from reference TRBV5-1 and TRBJ1-4, reads KAGVTQTPRYLIKTRGQQVTLSCSPISGHRSVSWYQQTPGQGLQFLFEYFSETQRNKGNFPGRFSGRQFSNSRSEMNVSTLELGDSALYLCASSKGQGTLMGNEKLFFGSGTQLSVL.

As concerns this clonotype: At one end, the junction sequence differs from germline, possibly due to a read error. The chain recombines TRBV15 with TRBJ2-7, with D hard to call. Germline V gene data show CDR1 as LNHNV and CDR2 as YYDKDF (reference sequence). The CDR3 runs to 13 residues. As DNA, the CDR3 is TGTACCACCAGCAGAGGCGACTCCTACAAGCAGTACTTC. Its protein product is CTTSRGDSYKQYF.

This clonotype was counted only a few times. As DNA, the CDR3 is TGTGCCAGCAGATACGGACAGGGGAATGAGCAGTTCTTC. As protein: CASRYGQGNEQFF. The rearrangement uses TRBV6-1 and TRBJ2-1, with 9 positions matching TRBD1. Per the germline V gene, CDR1 is MNHNS and CDR2 is SASEGT. This CDR3 spans 13 amino acids. Trimming removed 6 bases from V and 7 bases from J; junction bases left unmatched: 4.

This clonotype occurred a few times. This chain joins TRBV14 and TRBJ2-5; D is unclear. Trimming removed 1 base at V and 0 bases at J, with 6 bases between. Germline V gene sequence: CDR1 SGHDN, CDR2 FVKESK. The CDR3 loop spans 14 amino acids. The CDR3 bases are TGTGCCAGCAGCCAAGGAAACTACCAAGAGACCCAGTACTTC. It yields the protein CASSQGNYQETQYF.

This clonotype was seen a few times. The genes are TRBV6-4 and TRBJ2-2; D might be TRBD1 (5 bases). The CDR3 is made up of 15 amino acids. Trimming took off 3 bases at V and 6 bases at J, with 14 bases between the two ends. Germline lookup yields CDR1 MRHNA and CDR2 SNTAGT. CDR3 nucleotides: TGTGCCAGCAGTGAGGGGCAGGGTCGGTCCGGGGAGCTGTTTTTT. Translating gives CASSEGQGRSGELFF.

This clonotype showed up just a few times. This chain uses TRBV7-2 with TRBJ2-7; 8 bases fit TRBD2. CDR1 is SGHTA, CDR2 FQGNSA, per germline. The CDR3 has 15 amino acids. J was trimmed by 3 bases and V by 2 bases; bases with no gene match: 6. The CDR3: CASSLSAGDYYEQYF. CDR3 in DNA: TGTGCCAGCAGCTTATCAGCGGGGGATTACTACGAGCAGTACTTC.

The gene calls are TRBV12-3 or TRBV12-4 and TRBJ1-5; D is perhaps TRBD1 (6 bases). Trimming stripped 3 bases from V and 6 bases from J, with 9 bases between. The CDR3 totals 13 residues. As DNA, the CDR3 is TGTGCCAGCAGTTTCGGGGGCGGTCAGCCCCAGCATTTT. It yields the protein CASSFGGGQPQHF.

This clonotype was picked up many times. The rearrangement joins TRBV29-1 to TRBJ2-5; TRBD2 might be the D (7 bases). With 5 bases removed from V and 4 bases from J, the gap between germline ends came to 38 bases. The CDR3 consists of 21 residues. Germline V gives CDR1 SQVTM, CDR2 ANQGSEA. CDR3 bases: TGCAGCGTTCTTACACTAGGCCAGGGACGAAGGGGGGGAGAGTCTCGAGAGACCCAGTACTTC. The encoded protein is CSVLTLGQGRRGGESRETQYF. Combining the CDR3 with reference TRBV29-1 and TRBJ2-5 gives the whole variable domain SAVISQKPSRDICQRGTSLTIQCQVDSQVTMMFWYRQQPGQSLTLIATANQGSEATYESGFVIDKFPISRPNLTFSTLTVSNMSPEDSSIYLCSVLTLGQGRRGGESRETQYFGPGTRLLVL.

The sample holds one count of this clonotype. A much larger clone differs from this one at a single base, so this may be a read error. The chain recombines TRBV7-9 with TRBJ2-7; D not certain. The length of the CDR3 is 13 residues. CDR1 is SEHNR, CDR2 FQNEAQ, per germline (reference sequence). In DNA, the CDR3 is TGTGTCAGCAGCTTTACTGGGCCCTACGAGCAGTACTTC. Translating gives CVSSFTGPYEQYF.

This clonotype occurred many times. The chain carries TRBV10-1 and TRBJ2-3; a possible D gene is TRBD1 (6 bases). Germline V gives CDR1 WNHNN, CDR2 SYGVQD (reference sequence). The CDR3 is made up of 15 amino acids. Deletions cut 0 bases from V and 2 bases from J, with 9 bases between. The CDR3 sequence is CASSESRTDTDTQYF. CDR3 DNA sequence: TGCGCCAGCAGTGAGTCGAGGACAGACACAGATACGCAGTATTTT.

In its sample, this clonotype was seen a few times. The chain carries TRBV27 and TRBJ2-2; D is perhaps TRBD2 (6 bases). The CDR3 is made up of 15 amino acids. The germline gives CDR1 MNHEY, CDR2 SMNVEV (reference sequence). Between the trimmed V and J ends, which lost 4 bases and 7 bases, there was a span of 16 bases. Here the CDR3 reads CASSSWRELGGELFF. The CDR3 nucleotides read TGTGCCAGCAGTTCGTGGAGGGAGTTGGGCGGGGAGCTGTTTTTT.

This clonotype occurred a few times. This sequence joins TRBV20-1 and TRBJ1-4; D gene unclear. Per germline, CDR1 DFQATT and CDR2 SNEGSKA (reference sequence). The CDR3 sequence is 13 residues long. V lost 0 bases and J 3 bases, leaving 5 bases between the germline ends. The CDR3 DNA sequence: TGCAGTGCTAGAGAGGGTTCTAATGAAAAACTGTTTTTT. It is translated as CSAREGSNEKLFF.

The V call is TRBV7-2, the J call TRBJ1-1, with TRBD1 identical over 7 bases. CDR3 length: 14 amino acids. After removal of 4 bases from V and 4 bases from J, the junction contained 6 bases not matched to a gene. Germline CDR1 SGHTA, CDR2 FQGNSA. The CDR3 DNA sequence: TGTGCCAGCAGCTCATGGACAGGTTCCACTGAAGCTTTCTTT. As protein: CASSSWTGSTEAFF.

This clonotype was counted a few times. This chain joins TRBV7-9 and TRBJ2-7; D is uncertain. Trimming stripped 3 bases from V and 6 bases from J, with 6 bases between. CDR3 length: 11 residues. Germline CDR1 SEHNR, CDR2 FQNEAQ (reference sequence). CDR3 protein: CASSLGLEQYF. CDR3 DNA: TGTGCCAGCAGCTTGGGTCTCGAGCAGTACTTC.

This clonotype was observed a handful of times. This chain links TRBV30 with TRBJ1-3; D gene uncertain. CDR3 length equals 15 residues. V lost 6 bases and J 0 bases, leaving 15 bases between the germline ends. From germline, CDR1 is GTSNPN and CDR2 SVGIG (reference sequence). The CDR3 is CACKPFGDSGNTIYF. The CDR3 DNA reads as TGTGCCTGTAAACCATTCGGGGACTCTGGAAACACCATATATTTT. Complete variable domain (other parts from reference TRBV30 and TRBJ1-3): SQTIHQWPATLVQPVGSPLSLECTVEGTSNPNLYWYRQAAGRGLQLLFYSVGIGQISSEVPQNLSASRPQDRQFILSSKKLLLSDSGFYLCACKPFGDSGNTIYFGEGSWLTVV.

This clonotype was picked up many times. This chain links TRBV9 with TRBJ2-1; 8 bases agree with TRBD2. Per the germline V gene, CDR1 is SGDLS and CDR2 is YYNGEE. This CDR3 comprises 15 residues. The V segment lost 0 bases and the J segment 10 bases; nucleotides outside the gene matches: 9. In DNA, the CDR3 is TGTGCCAGCAGCGTAGCTTCGGGAGGGCAAGGAGAGCAGTTCTTC. Protein product: CASSVASGGQGEQFF.

The chain recombines TRBV7-9 with TRBJ1-1; 8 bases match TRBD1. The V and J ends lost 1 base and 11 bases, in that order; junction bases with no gene match: 15. The CDR3 consists of 16 residues. Germline CDR1 is SEHNR and CDR2 is FQNEAQ (reference sequence). CDR3 in DNA: TGTGCCAGCAGCTTAGACCCCGGACAGGGAATTCTCGGGGCTTTCTTT. Residues: CASSLDPGQGILGAFF.

This clonotype has at least ten counts. V usage is TRBV24-1 and J usage is TRBJ1-6; D unresolved. The CDR3 consists of 16 residues. V dropped 1 base and J dropped 0 bases, with 6 bases sitting between them. Germline V gene lookup returns CDR1 KGHDR and CDR2 SFDVKD. The CDR3: CATSDLKSSYNSPLHF. DNA of the CDR3: TGTGCCACCAGTGATTTAAAGAGCTCCTATAATTCACCCCTCCACTTT.

This clonotype was found many times. The rearrangement uses TRBV20-1 and TRBJ2-7; 10 bases align to TRBD2. This CDR3 comprises 13 residues. Germline V gives CDR1 DFQATT, CDR2 SNEGSKA (reference sequence). The V and J ends lost 7 bases and 7 bases, in that order; junction bases with no gene match: 10. This CDR3 reads CSGTSGVLGEQYF. For the CDR3, the DNA is TGCAGTGGTACTAGCGGGGTATTAGGGGAGCAGTACTTC.

J is TRBJ1-5 and V is TRBV27; 10 nucleotides line up with TRBD1. CDR3 length: 16 residues. Germline loops: CDR1 MNHEY, CDR2 SMNVEV (reference sequence). Trimming took 6 bases from V and 6 from J; bases not matched to a gene: 11. The DNA for the CDR3 is TGTGCCAGCAGAAGACAGGGGGCTACAGGGATTCAGCCCCAGCATTTT. Translation: CASRRQGATGIQPQHF.

This clonotype was picked up many times. V and J are TRBV7-9 and TRBJ2-3; D is tentatively TRBD1 or TRBD2 (5 bases each). The CDR3 consists of 21 residues. Germline V gene sequence: CDR1 SEHNR, CDR2 FQNEAQ (reference sequence). Trimming left V 5 bases short and J 2 bases short, with 32 bases between. In DNA form, the CDR3 reads TGTGCCAGCAGCCCACGTGGGGGTCCTAGAACAAGCCCTACTTTCACAGATACGCAGTATTTT. This encodes CASSPRGGPRTSPTFTDTQYF. The whole variable domain, remainder taken from reference TRBV7-9 and TRBJ2-3, is DTGVSQNPRHKITKRGQNVTFRCDPISEHNRLYWYRQTLGQGPEFLTYFQNEAQLEKSRLLSDRFSAERPKGSFSTLEIQRTEQGDSAMYLCASSPRGGPRTSPTFTDTQYFGPGTRLTVL.